This TCR beta chain appears in the sequencing data of a study of CD8 T cells in ankylosing spondylitis. The CDR3 totals 17 residues. Trimming took 1 base from V and 0 from J, leaving 14 bases between them. CDR1 and CDR2 from the germline V gene are SGHRS and YFSETQ. Using its own MiXCR run on the 5' RACE reads, TCRdb lists one record per CDR3 protein. The table includes about 240,000 distinct CDR3 sequences, about 9.1% detected once. This clonotype came up many times. The clonotype comes from a male donor with ankylosing spondylitis or in good health (not recorded which). The genes are TRBV5-1 and TRBJ1-3, with D maybe TRBD1 (6 bases). The material sequenced was blood, either unsorted or a sorted T cell fraction (not recorded which). This CDR3 is CASSLTGGDTSGNTIYF. CDR3 in DNA: TGCGCCAGCAGCTTGACCGGGGGCGATACCTCTGGAAACACCATATATTTT.